This TCR beta chain came from a study of a mutant IDH1 vaccine in newly diagnosed glioma. On the study more broadly: Vaccine administration was initiated 4-6 weeks following radiotherapy alone, or with temozolomide cycles. Patients had received radiotherapy, temozolomide, or both previously, most receiving both. General study results and limits: Researchers report vaccine-induced immune responses in roughly 93% of patients.

TCRdb's table, derived via immunoSEQ multiplex PCR, lists solely in-frame clones and lacks some. The sample shows around 65,000 clones, roughly four fifths of them seen only once. Germline V gene data show CDR1 as GTSNPN and CDR2 as SVGIG (reference sequence). The CDR3 loop spans 17 amino acids. Germline trimming cut 0 bases from V and 2 bases from J; bases unmatched to any gene: 8. About this clone: Its antigen is not identified.

The time point here: week 47, end of study. All doses held 300 ug of mutant IDH1 20-mer peptide, with topical imiquimod. The receptor was isolated from a man aged 30 to 39 with glioma. The J gene is TRBJ2-3, the V gene TRBV30; 10 bases align to TRBD2. The sample in question was PBMCs, obtained from a glioma patient whose treatment included an IDH1 peptide vaccine. The CDR3 spells CAWSVALAGEITDTQYF. The CDR3 DNA is TGTGCCTGGAGTGTAGCGCTAGCGGGGGAAATCACAGATACGCAGTATTTT.